The 8 T cell receptor beta chains presented below share a single source sample, sequenced in a study of blood T cell repertoires in COVID-19. Clones were read by immunoSEQ multiplex PCR, and TCRdb kept only the in-frame ones, dropping some. This sample carries over 200,000 clones, roughly 92% of them seen once, and the ten largest clones take 0.8% to 1%. The sequenced material came from peripheral blood. The receptor set was obtained from a man aged 55-75 years with COVID-19, enrolled during active disease.

The V and J genes are TRBV28 and TRBJ2-1; 7 nucleotides match TRBD2. Germline V gene sequence: CDR1 MDHEN, CDR2 SYDVKM. The CDR3 runs 16 residues. V dropped 6 bases and J dropped 5; count of bases not matched to a gene: 13. CDR3 residues: CASSLGYGRIDNEQFF. The CDR3, as DNA: TGTGCCAGCAGCCTGGGGTACGGGAGGATCGACAATGAGCAGTTCTTC.

V and J are TRBV27 and TRBJ1-2; the match to TRBD1 covers 8 bases. V dropped 5 bases and J dropped 4; count of bases not matched to a gene: 9. Germline CDR1 MNHEY, CDR2 SMNVEV (reference sequence). The CDR3 is made up of 15 amino acids. CDR3 in DNA: TGTGCCAGCAGTCCTCCCCCCGGGACAGGCTATGGCTACACCTTC. As protein: CASSPPPGTGYGYTF.

The chain joins TRBV7-9 to TRBJ2-2, with D maybe TRBD2 (6 bases). Germline V CDR1 and CDR2: SEHNR, FQNEAQ (reference sequence). The V and J ends lost 1 base and 1 base respectively, with 16 bases between them. The CDR3 covers 18 residues. CDR3 DNA sequence: TGTGCCAGCAGCTTAGAGCAGACCCAGCGGGTGAACACCGGGGAGCTGTTTTTT. Protein: CASSLEQTQRVNTGELFF.

V gene TRBV5-1 combines with J gene TRBJ2-7; D possibly corresponds to TRBD1 (7 bases). The V and J ends lost 4 bases and 1 base respectively, with 15 bases between them. The germline gives CDR1 SGHRS, CDR2 YFSETQ. CDR3 length: 15 residues. CDR3 nucleotides: TGCGCCAGCAGCCGACAGGGAGGAGGATCCTACGAGCAGTACTTC. This gives the protein CASSRQGGGSYEQYF.

This clone was counted a few times. V gene TRBV28 combines with J gene TRBJ1-4; TRBD1 aligns across 9 bases. CDR3 length: 16 amino acids. The junction had 9 bases not matched to a gene; V was cut back by 5 bases and J by 5 bases. Germline CDR1 is MDHEN and CDR2 is SYDVKM. CDR3 nucleotides: TGTGCCAGCAGTGTCGGGGGCGGACAGGGGAATGAAAAACTGTTTTTT. Its protein product is CASSVGGGQGNEKLFF.

This chain uses TRBV18 with TRBJ2-3; D remains ambiguous. V shed 3 bases and J shed 6 bases, with 10 bases lying between them. Germline CDR1 reads KGHSH; CDR2 reads LQKENI. The CDR3 runs 13 residues. The CDR3 DNA reads as TGTGCCAGCTCACCTTCCTCCGGGGATACGCAGTATTTT. Protein: CASSPSSGDTQYF.

Written as DNA, the CDR3 is TGTGCCAGCAGCTTAGATCCCCGGTACTCTGGAAACACCATATATTTT. It specifies CASSLDPRYSGNTIYF. The rearrangement joins TRBV11-2 to TRBJ1-3, with unresolved D. Germline loops: CDR1 SGHAT, CDR2 FQNNGV. V gave up 0 bases and J gave up 0 bases, with 9 bases separating them. CDR3 length equals 16 residues.

J is TRBJ1-2 and V is TRBV12-3 or TRBV12-4; D gene uncertain. The germline V and J ends were trimmed by 5 bases and 2 bases, with 6 bases remaining between them. The CDR3 contains 12 residues. The CDR3 region is CASSPGNYGYTF. The CDR3 nucleotides are TGTGCCAGCAGTCCGGGAAACTATGGCTACACCTTC.